This entry is about one TCR beta chain. The sample comes from a study of beta chain features in type 1 diabetes. Expressed TCRB transcripts were sequenced because the isolated RNA had all been reverse transcribed beforehand. Clones were read by immunoSEQ multiplex PCR, and TCRdb kept only the in-frame ones, dropping some. This sample has a few hundred thousand clones; approximately 11% occur once, and the top ten carry around 0.015%. This CDR3 contains 17 residues. Sequenced sample: naive CD4+ T cells from blood. The V call is TRBV1, the J call TRBJ2-2; TRBD2 is the table's D call, not checked against the DNA. TRBV1 is listed as a pseudogene. This clonotype originated in a woman in her 30s in good health. The CDR3 spells CTSSRLELAGDTGELFF. CDR3 sequence (DNA): TGCACCAGCAGCCGCCTCGAGCTAGCGGGAGATACCGGGGAGCTGTTTTTT.